Below, 22 T cell receptor beta chains from the same sample are listed, as sequenced in a study of T cells in Graves' hyperthyroidism and ophthalmopathy. Regions amplified from RNA transcripts were the TCR beta CDR3 regions. The HTBI primer set drove a first-round RT-PCR of the TCR CDR3. MiXCR, run by TCRdb on the multiplex PCR reads, gives a single entry per CDR3 protein. The table lists around 620,000 distinct CDR3 sequences, more than 13% of them singletons, with 6.5% to 9% in the top ten. The source material was blood. The receptors were sampled from a woman aged 18-29 years with Graves' ophthalmopathy.

This clonotype was seen at least ten times. V and J are TRBV12-3 or TRBV12-4 and TRBJ2-1; D is undetermined. CDR3 length equals 13 residues. V was clipped by 3 bases and J by 7 bases, with 10 bases between them. DNA of the CDR3: TGTGCCAGCAGTTTGGCGGCGTCAAATGAGCAGTTCTTC. Translation: CASSLAASNEQFF.

This clonotype was detected once. Lacking the conserved final phenylalanine or tryptophan, this CDR3 likely reflects a read error. The chain is built from TRBV11-3 and TRBJ2-1; TRBD2 matches 8 bases. The germline V gene encodes CDR1 SGHNT and CDR2 YENEEA. V shed 1 base and J 8 bases; nucleotides not matched to a gene: 16. The CDR3 is 18 residues long. Written as DNA, the CDR3 is TGTGCCAGCAGCTTAGTCCGACCCTCCGGGACTAGGCTCGATGAGCAGTTCCTC. This codes for CASSLVRPSGTRLDEQFL.

At least ten counts were recorded for this clonotype. The genes are TRBV11-1 and TRBJ2-1, with D uncertain. CDR1 and CDR2 from the germline V gene are SGHAT and FQDESV (reference sequence). V shed 1 base and J shed 6 bases, with 7 bases lying between them. The CDR3 is 13 residues long. CDR3 in DNA: TGTGCCAGCAGCTTAGTGCTAGGCAATGAGCAGTTCTTC. Amino acid sequence: CASSLVLGNEQFF.

This clonotype occurred many times. This chain joins TRBV13 and TRBJ2-3; TRBD2 aligns across 13 bases. In germline, CDR1 is PRHDT, CDR2 FYEKMQ (reference sequence). This CDR3 contains 14 residues. The ends lost 5 bases at V and 6 bases at J; junction bases unmatched: 2. CDR3 loop: CASSQTSGRDTQYF. For the CDR3, the DNA is TGTGCCAGCAGCCAGACTAGCGGGAGGGATACGCAGTATTTT. Complete variable domain (other parts from reference TRBV13 and TRBJ2-3): AAGVIQSPRHLIKEKRETATLKCYPIPRHDTVYWYQQGPGQDPQFLISFYEKMQSDKGSIPDRFSAQQFSDYHSELNMSSLELGDSALYFCASSQTSGRDTQYFGPGTRLTVL.

The V and J genes are TRBV9 and TRBJ2-7; TRBD2 matches at 7 bases. This CDR3 region has 15 residues. J gave up 1 base and V 1 base, and 5 bases lay outside the gene matches. Per the germline V gene, CDR1 is SGDLS and CDR2 is YYNGEE. The CDR3 DNA reads TGTGCCAGCAGCGTATTGAGCGGGGCATCCTACGAGCAGTACTTC. Protein: CASSVLSGASYEQYF.

The chain joins TRBV12-5 to TRBJ1-5; D unclear. This CDR3 is 14 amino acids long. Germline-derived CDR1 and CDR2 are LGHNT and FRNRAP. V was trimmed by 1 base and J by 7 bases, leaving 11 bases between them. CDR3 protein: CASGLEWTGQPQHF. DNA of the CDR3: TGTGCTAGTGGTTTGGAGTGGACTGGGCAGCCCCAGCATTTT.

The sample holds a few counts of this clonotype. This chain links TRBV14 with TRBJ2-1; no reliable D call. The ends were cut back, 1 base at V and 8 bases at J, with 12 bases in the middle. In germline, CDR1 is SGHDN, CDR2 FVKESK. The CDR3 has 14 residues. The CDR3 DNA sequence: TGTGCCAGCAGCCAAGGGCTAGTTCTTCATGAGCAGTTCTTC. It yields the protein CASSQGLVLHEQFF.

The chain uses TRBV2 and TRBJ2-7, with a possible D match to TRBD2 (6 bases). The V gene's germline CDR1 is SNHLY and CDR2 FYNNEI. Trimming shortened V by 6 bases and J by 1 base, and 16 bases separated the two germline ends. The CDR3 is 15 amino acids. CDR3 DNA sequence: TGTGCCAGCAGCCGGGAGACAGACCTATCCTACGAGCAGTACTTC. This codes for CASSRETDLSYEQYF. Full variable domain (rest looked up from reference TRBV2 and TRBJ2-7): EPEVTQTPSHQVTQMGQEVILRCVPISNHLYFYWYRQILGQKVEFLVSFYNNEISEKSEIFDDQFSVERPDGSNFTLKIRSTKLEDSAMYFCASSRETDLSYEQYFGPGTRLTVT.

This clonotype was detected ten times or more. The gene calls are TRBV7-9 and TRBJ2-7, with TRBD2 as a possible D gene (6 bases). Trimming stripped 7 bases from V and 0 bases from J, with 10 bases between. CDR3 length: 13 amino acids. Germline CDR1 SEHNR, CDR2 FQNEAQ (reference sequence). The CDR3 is CASTLGSSYEQYF. The CDR3, as DNA: TGTGCCAGCACCCTCGGGAGCTCCTACGAGCAGTACTTC.

Comment on this clonotype: This sequence may be a read error, since a much larger clone differs from it by one base. The chain recombines TRBV6-1 with TRBJ2-3; D is perhaps TRBD1 (5 bases). The V gene lost 4 bases and the J gene lost 0 bases, with 14 bases spanning the gap. Germline V gives CDR1 MNHNS, CDR2 SASEGT. CDR3 size: 16 residues. In nucleotides, the CDR3 is TGTGCCAGCAGTGGTATAGGGGCCTCTAGCACAGATACGCAGTATTTT. Its protein product is CASSGIGASSTDTQYF.

This clonotype was observed at least ten times. The V gene is TRBV6-1, the J gene TRBJ2-7, with D possibly matching TRBD1 (6 bases). Germline V lookup: CDR1 MNHNS, CDR2 SASEGT. V gave up 8 bases and J gave up 0 bases, with 11 bases separating them. This CDR3 comprises 13 residues. The CDR3 here is CASRRGYSYEQYF. The CDR3, as DNA: TGTGCCAGCCGCAGGGGATACTCCTACGAGCAGTACTTC.

This clonotype showed up many times. This rearrangement joins TRBV11-3 to TRBJ2-7; no firm D call. V was trimmed by 3 bases and J by 4 bases, leaving 10 bases between them. Germline V gene sequence: CDR1 SGHNT, CDR2 YENEEA. This CDR3 spans 13 amino acids. CDR3 DNA sequence: TGTGCCAGCAGCTTCTCCCTCGGGTACGAGCAGTACTTC. It encodes CASSFSLGYEQYF.

This clonotype came up many times. The chain recombines TRBV27 with TRBJ1-6; possible D gene TRBD1, 5 bases. The CDR3 has 14 residues. Germline CDR1 MNHEY, CDR2 SMNVEV (reference sequence). The V end was cut by 8 bases, the J end by 8 bases, with 16 bases between. As DNA, the CDR3 is TGTGCCAGCTCCCTCCTGGGGGGGGATTCACCCCTCCACTTT. Residues: CASSLLGGDSPLHF.

This clonotype was counted only a few times. J is TRBJ1-2 and V is TRBV24-1; D unresolved. CDR1 is KGHDR, CDR2 SFDVKD, per germline. V lost 1 base and J 1 base, leaving 6 bases between the germline ends. CDR3 length: 14 residues. CDR3 DNA sequence: TGTGCCACCAGTGATTTTCGAATTAACTATGGCTACACCTTC. Translated: CATSDFRINYGYTF.

This clonotype has ten or more counts. The chain recombines TRBV27 with TRBJ1-1; maybe TRBD1 (6 bases). CDR3 length: 13 residues. The V and J ends lost 1 base and 11 bases respectively, with 14 bases between them. Germline V CDR1 and CDR2: MNHEY, SMNVEV (reference sequence). CDR3 in amino acids: CASSLFGGRRAFF. CDR3 DNA sequence: TGTGCCAGCAGTTTATTTGGGGGGCGCCGTGCTTTCTTT.

This clonotype has ten or more counts. The chain uses TRBV9 and TRBJ2-7; 10 bases are a match to TRBD2. Losses at the gene ends were 4 bases for V and 1 base for J; bases not matched to a gene: 5. CDR1 and CDR2 from the germline V gene are SGDLS and YYNGEE. This CDR3 spans 15 amino acids. In nucleotides, the CDR3 is TGTGCCAGCAGCCGGACTAGCGGAGGGTCCTACGAGCAGTACTTC. Its translation: CASSRTSGGSYEQYF.

This clonotype was recorded at least ten times. At one end, the junction sequence differs from germline, possibly due to a read error. The chain employs TRBV24-1 and TRBJ1-5; 7 bases map to TRBD1. The CDR3 totals 14 residues. Germline lookup yields CDR1 KGHDR and CDR2 SFDVKD. CDR3 sequence reads: CATSGVGGNQPQHF. The DNA for the CDR3 is TGTGCCACCAGTGGGGTAGGGGGCAACCAGCCCCAGCATTTT.

This clonotype was found many times. This chain joins TRBV7-3 and TRBJ2-2; no clear D gene. V was trimmed by 6 bases and J by 0 bases, leaving 11 bases between them. Per the germline V gene, CDR1 is SGHTA and CDR2 is FQGTGA. CDR3 length: 15 amino acids. In DNA form, the CDR3 reads TGTGCCAGCAGTTTAGGTGGTTCGAACACCGGGGAGCTGTTTTTT. Protein sequence: CASSLGGSNTGELFF.

Ten or more counts support this clonotype. The rearrangement uses TRBV6-9 and TRBJ2-5; tentative D call: TRBD2 (5 bases). The length of the CDR3 is 11 residues. V gave up 10 bases and J gave up 2 bases, with 8 bases separating them. The germline V gene has CDR1 MNHGY and CDR2 SVAAGI. The CDR3 is CATPGQETQYF. The CDR3 DNA reads TGTGCCACCCCGGGACAAGAGACCCAGTACTTC.

This clonotype turned up a few times. The CDR3 loop is CASSLAAGVNQPQHF. CDR3 DNA: TGTGCCAGCAGCTTAGCAGCGGGGGTAAATCAGCCCCAGCATTTT. This rearrangement joins TRBV11-2 to TRBJ1-5; a weak D match, TRBD1 (5 bases). V was shortened by 1 base and J by 4 bases, with 11 bases between the two germline ends. Per germline, CDR1 SGHAT and CDR2 FQNNGV. This CDR3 spans 15 amino acids.

This clonotype was seen at least ten times. The J gene is TRBJ2-7, the V gene TRBV20-1, with D hard to call. The CDR3 is made up of 13 amino acids. Trimming pared 7 bases from V and 0 bases from J, leaving 13 bases between. Germline CDR1 and CDR2: DFQATT and SNEGSKA (reference sequence). CDR3 region: CSGIRWPSYEQYF. Here the CDR3 DNA reads TGCAGTGGCATAAGGTGGCCCTCCTACGAGCAGTACTTC.

Many counts were recorded for this clonotype. The V and J genes are TRBV20-1 and TRBJ2-7; TRBD1 might be the D (5 bases). This CDR3 has 14 amino acids. Per the germline V gene, CDR1 is DFQATT and CDR2 is SNEGSKA (reference sequence). Deletions cut 5 bases from V and 2 bases from J, with 16 bases between. The CDR3 sequence is CSARTPRDAYEQYF. In nucleotides, the CDR3 is TGCAGTGCTCGTACCCCCAGGGATGCCTACGAGCAGTACTTC.